The 29 T cell receptor beta chains presented below share a single source sample, sequenced in a study of cytotoxic CD8 clonotypes in ibrutinib-treated CLL. Profiled with immunoSEQ multiplex PCR; TCRdb holds only in-frame clones, not every one. The repertoire holds some 290,000 clones, with around four fifths as singletons. The source material was PBMCs, sampled before ibrutinib treatment. All receptors derive from a human donor with chronic lymphocytic leukemia.

This clone was found a few times. This chain links TRBV10-3 with TRBJ2-7, with 9 bases identical to TRBD1. Germline values: CDR1 ENHRY, CDR2 SYGVKD. The CDR3 sequence is 15 residues long. V lost 0 bases, J lost 6 bases, and 6 bases stayed unmatched. The CDR3 region is CAISESLDRGSEQYF. Here the CDR3 DNA reads TGTGCCATCAGTGAGTCTCTGGACAGGGGAAGCGAGCAGTACTTC.

The genes are TRBV28 and TRBJ1-5; 7 bases are shared with TRBD1. Trimming took 2 bases from V and 4 from J; bases not matched to a gene: 14. The germline V gene encodes CDR1 MDHEN and CDR2 SYDVKM. This CDR3 region has 18 residues. The CDR3 region is CASSLHGQETLWNQPQHF. CDR3 coding DNA: TGTGCCAGCAGTTTACACGGACAGGAGACTCTTTGGAATCAGCCCCAGCATTTT.

The chain carries TRBV27 and TRBJ2-7; 9 positions match TRBD2. With 5 bases clipped from V and 4 bases from J, the junction kept 12 bases outside the gene matches. In germline, CDR1 is MNHEY, CDR2 SMNVEV (reference sequence). The CDR3 contains 16 residues. This CDR3 is CASSDTPGTSRYEQYF. The CDR3 DNA reads as TGTGCCAGCAGTGACACCCCCGGGACTAGCCGGTACGAGCAGTACTTC.

This chain joins TRBV5-5 and TRBJ2-7; 15 bases align to TRBD2. Germline V CDR1 and CDR2: SGHKS, YYEKEE (reference sequence). The CDR3 loop spans 16 amino acids. Germline trimming cut 0 bases from V and 2 bases from J; bases unmatched to any gene: 0. The CDR3 loop is CASSLGTSGRAYEQYF. In nucleotides, the CDR3 is TGTGCCAGCAGCTTGGGGACTAGCGGGAGGGCCTACGAGCAGTACTTC.

The chain joins TRBV18 to TRBJ2-1; tentatively, D is TRBD1 (5 bases). V was shortened by 0 bases and J by 1 base, with 10 bases between the two germline ends. Germline CDR1 is KGHSH and CDR2 is LQKENI. The CDR3 is made up of 16 amino acids. CDR3 region: CASSPPVRVSYNEQFF. The CDR3 DNA follows: TGTGCCAGCTCACCACCTGTCAGGGTTTCCTACAATGAGCAGTTCTTC.

Only a few counts were recorded for this clone. The genes are TRBV19 and TRBJ2-1; D is undetermined. CDR1 and CDR2 (germline): LNHDA, SQIVND (reference sequence). Trimming stripped 9 bases from V and 6 bases from J, with 15 bases between. CDR3 size: 13 residues. CDR3 bases: TGTGCCAGCCGCTCCACCACCGGCAATGAGCAGTTCTTC. Protein: CASRSTTGNEQFF.

This clone has just a few counts. V is TRBV4-1 and J is TRBJ1-5; 9 positions agree with TRBD1. V lost 4 bases to trimming and J lost 4 bases; unmatched junction nucleotides: 5. This CDR3 comprises 15 residues. The germline CDR1 and CDR2 sequences are MGHRA and YSYEKL. For the CDR3, the DNA is TGCGCCAGCAGCCGGACAGGGGTCTTTAATCAGCCCCAGCATTTT. This codes for CASSRTGVFNQPQHF.

The chain is built from TRBV2 and TRBJ2-7; 7 bases match TRBD1. V lost 10 bases to trimming and J lost 2 bases; unmatched junction nucleotides: 5. Germline V gives CDR1 SNHLY, CDR2 FYNNEI. The CDR3 runs to 12 residues. Here the CDR3 DNA reads TGTGCCATCAGGGGGATCCCCTACGAGCAGTACTTC. Protein: CAIRGIPYEQYF.

V usage is TRBV4-3 and J usage is TRBJ2-1; D is possibly TRBD2 (5 bases). This CDR3 region has 15 residues. Germline-derived CDR1 and CDR2 are LGHNA and YSLEER. V lost 1 base and J 3 bases, leaving 10 bases between the germline ends. In DNA, the CDR3 is TGCGCCAGCAGCCAAGGTGTTAGCGTCTACAATGAGCAGTTCTTC. It codes for CASSQGVSVYNEQFF.

This clone showed up just once. This chain connects TRBV30 to TRBJ2-3; 10 nucleotides agree with TRBD1. J lost 6 bases, V lost 5 bases, and 11 bases had no gene match. The CDR3 is 15 residues long. Germline CDR1 and CDR2: GTSNPN and SVGIG (reference sequence). CDR3 loop: CAWAPGQGIGDTQYF. DNA of the CDR3: TGTGCCTGGGCACCGGGACAGGGGATAGGGGATACGCAGTATTTT.

This chain uses TRBV25-1 with TRBJ2-7; a weak D match, TRBD2 (5 bases). Germline values: CDR1 MGHDK, CDR2 SYGVNS. V gave up 5 bases and J gave up 2 bases, with 13 bases separating them. This CDR3 contains 14 residues. The CDR3 region is CASSLSGNPYEQYF. CDR3 DNA sequence: TGTGCCAGCAGTTTATCCGGGAACCCCTACGAGCAGTACTTC.

The sample holds one count of this clone. This chain connects TRBV30 to TRBJ2-7; D may be TRBD2 (5 bases). Trimming stripped 4 bases from V and 0 bases from J, with 16 bases between. The CDR3 is made up of 15 amino acids. Germline assignment: CDR1 GTSNPN and CDR2 SVGIG (reference sequence). CDR3 DNA: TGTGCCTGGAAACTCGGACCGGGGAGCTCCTACGAGCAGTACTTC. Its translation: CAWKLGPGSSYEQYF.

V is TRBV9 and J is TRBJ2-1; no clear D. This CDR3 has 13 residues. V gave up 2 bases and J gave up 7 bases, with 10 bases separating them. CDR1 and CDR2 from the germline V gene are SGDLS and YYNGEE. The CDR3 protein is CASSVSPSNEQFF. The DNA for the CDR3 is TGTGCCAGCAGCGTCTCCCCTAGTAATGAGCAGTTCTTC.

The chain combines TRBV7-3 with TRBJ2-1; D is unresolved. The CDR3 runs to 12 residues. CDR1 SGHTA and CDR2 FQGTGA come from the germline V gene. The germline V and J ends were trimmed by 3 bases and 10 bases, with 10 bases remaining between them. CDR3 nucleotides: TGTGCCAGCAGCTTGGCCGGAGAGGAGCAGTTCTTC. This encodes CASSLAGEEQFF. Variable domain in full (rest from reference TRBV7-3 and TRBJ2-1): GAGVSQTPSNKVTEKGKYVELRCDPISGHTALYWYRQSLGQGPEFLIYFQGTGAADDSGLPNDRFFAVRPEGSVSTLKIQRTERGDSAVYLCASSLAGEEQFFGPGTRLTVL.

This clone was recorded a few times. The CDR3 region is CASSLYSGLGTEAFF. The CDR3 nucleotides are TGTGCCAGCAGTTTATACTCAGGGCTGGGGACTGAAGCTTTCTTT. This chain uses TRBV28 with TRBJ1-1; tentatively, D is TRBD1 (5 bases). Trimming took off 1 base at V and 5 bases at J, with 14 bases between the two ends. Looked up from germline, CDR1 is MDHEN and CDR2 is SYDVKM. This CDR3 spans 15 amino acids.

V usage is TRBV28 and J usage is TRBJ2-5; maybe TRBD1 (6 bases). CDR3 length equals 18 residues. The germline V and J ends were trimmed by 1 base and 1 base, with 19 bases remaining between them. In germline, CDR1 is MDHEN, CDR2 SYDVKM. CDR3 bases: TGTGCCAGCAGTTTATTTTCAATCAGGGGTCTACTCCAAGAGACCCAGTACTTC. It encodes CASSLFSIRGLLQETQYF.

This clone was detected a few times. V gene TRBV7-8 combines with J gene TRBJ2-7, with 8 bases that match TRBD2. The CDR3 is 17 residues long. Germline V CDR1 and CDR2: SGHVS, FQNEAQ. Unmatched junction bases numbered 13, after V lost 2 bases and J lost 4 bases. The CDR3 here is CASSLKGVVREVYEQYF. The CDR3 bases are TGTGCCAGCAGCTTAAAGGGGGTTGTGCGGGAGGTATACGAGCAGTACTTC.

This chain connects TRBV7-6 to TRBJ2-1; 9 bases are a match to TRBD2. The V and J ends lost 5 bases and 3 bases, in that order; junction bases with no gene match: 5. Germline V gene lookup returns CDR1 SGHVS and CDR2 FNYEAQ. This CDR3 region has 15 residues. Here the CDR3 reads CASSNSGSIYNEQFF. In DNA, the CDR3 is TGTGCCAGCAGCAATAGCGGGAGTATCTACAATGAGCAGTTCTTC.

This clone is a singleton in its sample. The chain is built from TRBV4-2 and TRBJ1-1; D is perhaps TRBD1 (5 bases). The V end was cut by 5 bases, the J end by 5 bases, with 12 bases between. The V gene's germline CDR1 is LGHNA and CDR2 YNFKEQ. The CDR3 spans 13 residues. CDR3: CASSFRERTEAFF. The CDR3 DNA is TGTGCCAGCAGCTTCAGGGAAAGAACTGAAGCTTTCTTT.

The genes are TRBV4-2 and TRBJ2-7, with 10 bases fitting TRBD2. The CDR3 runs to 15 residues. The V segment lost 6 bases and the J segment 12 bases; nucleotides outside the gene matches: 17. Germline V gene lookup returns CDR1 LGHNA and CDR2 YNFKEQ. CDR3 loop: CASSLTSGTPGPRYF. The CDR3 nucleotides are TGTGCCAGCAGTCTAACTAGCGGGACCCCGGGCCCTAGGTACTTC.

This sequence joins TRBV9 and TRBJ2-3; 7 bases align to TRBD2. The CDR3 loop spans 18 amino acids. Germline CDR1 SGDLS, CDR2 YYNGEE. V lost 3 bases to trimming and J lost 2 bases; unmatched junction nucleotides: 15. CDR3 DNA: TGTGCCAGCAGCGCCGCCTTGGGACTAACTTATACCACAGATACGCAGTATTTT. Its translation is CASSAALGLTYTTDTQYF.

The rearrangement joins TRBV4-1 to TRBJ2-1, with TRBD1 matching over 8 bases. V lost 4 bases, J lost 3 bases, and 5 bases stayed unmatched. The CDR3 loop spans 15 amino acids. Per germline, CDR1 MGHRA and CDR2 YSYEKL. This chain's CDR3 is CASSLGQVVYNEQFF. The CDR3 nucleotides are TGCGCCAGCAGCCTGGGACAGGTCGTCTACAATGAGCAGTTCTTC.

This clone was seen only once. The V and J genes are TRBV7-2 and TRBJ2-7; D may be TRBD1 or TRBD2 (5 bases each). CDR3 length: 11 amino acids. V lost 5 bases, J lost 6 bases, and 8 bases lay in between. Germline V CDR1 and CDR2: SGHTA, FQGNSA. CDR3 amino acids: CASSRGLEQYF. CDR3 sequence (DNA): TGTGCCAGCAGCCGGGGCCTCGAGCAGTACTTC.

The CDR3 region is CASTKGSQETQYF. CDR3 coding DNA: TGTGCCAGCACCAAAGGGTCACAAGAGACCCAGTACTTC. The J gene is TRBJ2-5, the V gene TRBV2; no firm D call. The V end lost 7 bases, the J end lost 2 bases, and 11 bases lay between the germline ends. The CDR3 spans 13 residues. The germline V gene encodes CDR1 SNHLY and CDR2 FYNNEI.

The chain is built from TRBV5-1 and TRBJ1-2; tentatively, D is TRBD1 (5 bases). V lost 1 base and J 1 base, leaving 11 bases between the germline ends. The CDR3 has 15 residues. In germline, CDR1 is SGHRS, CDR2 YFSETQ. The CDR3 spells CASSLNQGYNYGYTF. CDR3 DNA: TGCGCCAGCAGCTTGAATCAGGGTTATAACTATGGCTACACCTTC. The full variable domain, rest sourced from reference TRBV5-1 and TRBJ1-2, is KAGVTQTPRYLIKTRGQQVTLSCSPISGHRSVSWYQQTPGQGLQFLFEYFSETQRNKGNFPGRFSGRQFSNSRSEMNVSTLELGDSALYLCASSLNQGYNYGYTFGSGTRLTVV.

The CDR3: CASSPDSGGFQEAFF. In DNA, the CDR3 is TGTGCCAGCTCACCAGATTCCGGAGGGTTTCAAGAAGCTTTCTTT. The chain recombines TRBV18 with TRBJ1-1, with D unclear. The germline V and J ends were trimmed by 2 bases and 8 bases, with 18 bases remaining between them. The germline V gene has CDR1 KGHSH and CDR2 LQKENI. The CDR3 is 15 residues long.

The chain is built from TRBV6-5 and TRBJ2-1, with a tentative D call TRBD2 (6 bases). V lost 5 bases to trimming and J lost 12 bases, with 11 bases between them. Germline-derived CDR1 and CDR2 are MNHEY and SVGAGI. There are 11 residues in the CDR3. The CDR3 DNA reads TGTGCCAGCAGTAACCGGGACTCGCAGTTCTTC. It yields the protein CASSNRDSQFF.

The gene calls are TRBV27 and TRBJ2-5, with 11 bases fitting TRBD1. Germline V gene sequence: CDR1 MNHEY, CDR2 SMNVEV (reference sequence). This CDR3 is built from 17 residues. V lost 5 bases, J lost 1 base, and 9 bases stayed unmatched. The CDR3 loop is CASSAGQGAVGQETQYF. DNA of the CDR3: TGTGCCAGCAGTGCAGGACAGGGGGCGGTAGGCCAAGAGACCCAGTACTTC.

J is TRBJ1-1 and V is TRBV11-2; D might be TRBD1 (5 bases). Germline assignment: CDR1 SGHAT and CDR2 FQNNGV. V dropped 5 bases and J dropped 1 base, with 17 bases sitting between them. This CDR3 is built from 16 residues. CDR3 amino acids: CASSGVGGATNTEAFF. The CDR3 nucleotides read TGTGCCAGCAGCGGGGTCGGGGGTGCCACGAACACTGAAGCTTTCTTT. Together with reference TRBV11-2 and TRBJ1-1, the CDR3 gives the full variable domain: EAGVAQSPRYKIIEKRQSVAFWCNPISGHATLYWYQQILGQGPKLLIQFQNNGVVDDSQLPKDRFSAERLKGVDSTLKIQPAKLEDSAVYLCASSGVGGATNTEAFFGQGTRLTVV.